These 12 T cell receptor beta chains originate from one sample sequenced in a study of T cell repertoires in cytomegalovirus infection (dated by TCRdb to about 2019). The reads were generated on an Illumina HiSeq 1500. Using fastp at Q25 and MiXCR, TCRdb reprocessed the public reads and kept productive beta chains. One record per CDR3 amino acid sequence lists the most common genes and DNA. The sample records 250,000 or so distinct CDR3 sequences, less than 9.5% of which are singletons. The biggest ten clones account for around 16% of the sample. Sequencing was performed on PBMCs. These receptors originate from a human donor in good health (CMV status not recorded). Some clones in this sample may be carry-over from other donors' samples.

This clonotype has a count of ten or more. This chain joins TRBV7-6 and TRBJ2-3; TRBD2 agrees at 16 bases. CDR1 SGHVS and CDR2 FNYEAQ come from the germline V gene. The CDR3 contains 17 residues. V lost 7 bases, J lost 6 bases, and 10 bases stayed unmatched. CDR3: CASTPGTSGRARDTQYF. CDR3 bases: TGTGCCAGCACCCCAGGGACTAGCGGGAGGGCTCGGGATACGCAGTATTTT. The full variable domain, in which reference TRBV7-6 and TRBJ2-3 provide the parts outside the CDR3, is GAGVSQSPRYKVTKRGQDVALRCDPISGHVSLYWYRQALGQGPEFLTYFNYEAQQDKSGLPNDRFSAERPEGSISTLTIQRTEQRDSAMYRCASTPGTSGRARDTQYFGPGTRLTVL.

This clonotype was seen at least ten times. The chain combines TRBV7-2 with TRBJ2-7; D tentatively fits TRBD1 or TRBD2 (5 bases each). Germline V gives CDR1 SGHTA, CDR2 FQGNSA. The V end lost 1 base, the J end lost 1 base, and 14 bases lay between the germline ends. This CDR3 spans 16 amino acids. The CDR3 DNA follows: TGTGCCAGCAGCTTAGGGTGGGACGTCGGGTCCTACGAGCAGTACTTC. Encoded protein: CASSLGWDVGSYEQYF. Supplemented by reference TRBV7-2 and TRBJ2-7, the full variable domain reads GAGVSQSPSNKVTEKGKDVELRCDPISGHTALYWYRQSLGQGLEFLIYFQGNSAPDKSGLPSDRFSAERTGGSVSTLTIQRTQQEDSAVYLCASSLGWDVGSYEQYFGPGTRLTVT.

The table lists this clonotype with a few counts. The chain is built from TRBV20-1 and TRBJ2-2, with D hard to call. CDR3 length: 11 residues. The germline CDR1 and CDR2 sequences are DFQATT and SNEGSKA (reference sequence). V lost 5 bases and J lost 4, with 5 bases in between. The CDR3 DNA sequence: TGCAGTGCTCGAACCACCGGGGAGCTGTTTTTT. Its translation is CSARTTGELFF.

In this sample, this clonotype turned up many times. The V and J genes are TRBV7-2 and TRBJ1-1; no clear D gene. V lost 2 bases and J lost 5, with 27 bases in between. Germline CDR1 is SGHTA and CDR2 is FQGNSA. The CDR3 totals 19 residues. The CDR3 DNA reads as TGTGCCAGCAGCTTAAACGTTCGTCCGGGGAGGGCGCAGATTACTGAAGCTTTCTTT. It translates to CASSLNVRPGRAQITEAFF.

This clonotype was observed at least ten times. The CDR3 DNA reads TGTGCCAGCAGCTTAGCGAGGGGACTAGCGGGAGGGCCGGGGGAGACCCAGTACTTC. It yields the protein CASSLARGLAGGPGETQYF. The V and J genes are TRBV7-2 and TRBJ2-5; 16 bases are shared with TRBD2. Germline trimming cut 0 bases from V and 5 bases from J; bases unmatched to any gene: 9. Germline CDR1 SGHTA, CDR2 FQGNSA. This CDR3 is built from 19 residues.

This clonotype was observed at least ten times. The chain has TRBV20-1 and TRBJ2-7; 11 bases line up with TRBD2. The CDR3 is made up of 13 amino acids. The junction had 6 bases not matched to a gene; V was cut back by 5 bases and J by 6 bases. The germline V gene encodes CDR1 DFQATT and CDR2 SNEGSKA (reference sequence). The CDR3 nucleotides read TGCAGTGCTTGGCCGCTAGCGGGGGGCGAGCAGTACTTC. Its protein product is CSAWPLAGGEQYF.

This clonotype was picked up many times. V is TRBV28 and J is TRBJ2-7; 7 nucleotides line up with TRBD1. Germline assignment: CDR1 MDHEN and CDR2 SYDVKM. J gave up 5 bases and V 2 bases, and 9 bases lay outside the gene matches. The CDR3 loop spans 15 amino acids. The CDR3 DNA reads TGTGCCAGCAGTTTAACGTCGACAGGGCCCCACGAGCAGTACTTC. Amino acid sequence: CASSLTSTGPHEQYF.

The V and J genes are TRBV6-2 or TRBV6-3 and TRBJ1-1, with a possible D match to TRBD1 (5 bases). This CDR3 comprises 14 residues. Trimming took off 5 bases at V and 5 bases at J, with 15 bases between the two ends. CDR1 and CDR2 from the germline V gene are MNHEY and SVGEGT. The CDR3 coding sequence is TGTGCCAGCAGTCCGCCCCTCCGACAGACTGAAGCTTTCTTT. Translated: CASSPPLRQTEAFF.

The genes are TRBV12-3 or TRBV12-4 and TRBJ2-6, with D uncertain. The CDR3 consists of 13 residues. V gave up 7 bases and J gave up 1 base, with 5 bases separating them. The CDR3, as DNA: TGTGCCAGCACCACATCTGGGGCCAACGTCCTGACTTTC. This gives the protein CASTTSGANVLTF.

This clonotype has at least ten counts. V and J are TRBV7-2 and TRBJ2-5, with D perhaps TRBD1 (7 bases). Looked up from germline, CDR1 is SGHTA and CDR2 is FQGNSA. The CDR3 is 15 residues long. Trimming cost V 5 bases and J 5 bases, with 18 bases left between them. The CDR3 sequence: CASSHRGGRFETQYF. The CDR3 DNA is TGTGCCAGCAGCCACAGGGGAGGAAGGTTCGAGACCCAGTACTTC. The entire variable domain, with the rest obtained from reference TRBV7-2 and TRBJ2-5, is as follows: GAGVSQSPSNKVTEKGKDVELRCDPISGHTALYWYRQSLGQGLEFLIYFQGNSAPDKSGLPSDRFSAERTGGSVSTLTIQRTQQEDSAVYLCASSHRGGRFETQYFGPGTRLLVL.

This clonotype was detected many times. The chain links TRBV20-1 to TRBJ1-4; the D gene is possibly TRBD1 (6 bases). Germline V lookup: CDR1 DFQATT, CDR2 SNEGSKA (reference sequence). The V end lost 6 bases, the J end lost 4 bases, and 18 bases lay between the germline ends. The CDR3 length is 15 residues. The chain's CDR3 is CSATRGGRLNEKLFF. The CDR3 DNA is TGCAGTGCCACCCGTGGGGGCAGGCTTAATGAAAAACTGTTTTTT.

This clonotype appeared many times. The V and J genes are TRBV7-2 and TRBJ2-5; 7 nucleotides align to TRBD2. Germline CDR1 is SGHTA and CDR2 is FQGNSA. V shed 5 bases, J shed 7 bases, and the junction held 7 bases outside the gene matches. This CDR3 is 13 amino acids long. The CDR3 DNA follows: TGTGCCAGCAGCCAGGAGGCTAGCGGGACCCAGTACTTC. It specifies CASSQEASGTQYF.